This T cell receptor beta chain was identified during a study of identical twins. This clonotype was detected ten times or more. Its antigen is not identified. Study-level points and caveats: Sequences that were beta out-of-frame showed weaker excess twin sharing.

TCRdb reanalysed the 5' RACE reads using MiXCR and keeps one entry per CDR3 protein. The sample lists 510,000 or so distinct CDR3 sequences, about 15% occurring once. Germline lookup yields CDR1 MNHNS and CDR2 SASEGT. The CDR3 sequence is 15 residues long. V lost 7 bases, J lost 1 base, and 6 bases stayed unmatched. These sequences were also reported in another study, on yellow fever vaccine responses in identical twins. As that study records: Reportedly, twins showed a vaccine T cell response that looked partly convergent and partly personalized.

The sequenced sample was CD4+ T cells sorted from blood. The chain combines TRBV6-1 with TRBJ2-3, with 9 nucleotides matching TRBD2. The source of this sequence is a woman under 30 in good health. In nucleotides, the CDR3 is TGTGCCAGCAAGGCCCGGACTAGCGGCACAGATACGCAGTATTTT. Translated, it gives CASKARTSGTDTQYF.